This T cell receptor beta chain was retrieved from a study of radiotherapy plus CTLA-4 blockade in lung cancer. The CDR3 spans 13 residues. Germline V gene lookup returns CDR1 MNHNS and CDR2 SASEGT. V was shortened by 10 bases and J by 0 bases, with 12 bases between the two germline ends. Here immunoSEQ multiplex PCR was the method, and the copy in TCRdb shows in-frame clones only, minus some. The sample consists of tens of thousands of clones, 72% of them appearing once. The source of this sequence is a human donor with non-small cell lung cancer who had stable disease on radiotherapy plus ipilimumab. Sequenced here: peripheral blood, sampled from a patient treated with radiotherapy plus ipilimumab. The chain employs TRBV6-1 and TRBJ1-1; D gene ambiguous. In DNA, the CDR3 is TGTGCCACCTGGATGCAGGTGAACACTGAAGCTTTCTTT. This encodes CATWMQVNTEAFF.